The T cell receptor (beta chain) described here comes from a study of vaccination effects on CD4 cells after COVID-19. Study results and caveats: Only a few convalescent patients and no early post-infection timepoints featured in the study. Marked clonal contraction was seen late after vaccination (in both infection- and vaccine-induced clones).

Details on this clone: The antigen is undetermined.

Per the germline V gene, CDR1 is SGDLS and CDR2 is YYNGEE. Trimming took 3 bases from V and 4 from J, leaving 17 bases between them. The CDR3 runs 15 residues. The culture ran for 9 to 11 days, and then CD4+ T cells were isolated. Each participant received a vaccine that was either BNT162b2 or mRNA-1273, given as two doses. IL-2 medium was substituted for half the medium on days 3 and 7. Measured with immunoSEQ multiplex PCR; TCRdb has only the in-frame clones, and not every one. This table holds fewer than 10,000 clones, under 80% found once. J is TRBJ2-7 and V is TRBV9; D is perhaps TRBD1 or TRBD2 (5 bases each). The input for sequencing was CD4+ T cells from PBMCs cultured without peptide, taken after COVID-19 vaccination. The sequence derives from a human donor who received a COVID-19 vaccine. The CDR3 loop reads CASSANGANSYEQYF. The CDR3 coding sequence is TGTGCCAGCAGCGCCAACGGGGCAAACTCTTACGAGCAGTACTTC.